Below, one T cell receptor beta chain is given with its context. What it binds is not known. Profiled with immunoSEQ multiplex PCR; TCRdb holds only in-frame clones, not every one. The sample comprises around 150,000 clones, around 84% of which are singletons, and roughly 4.3% rests with the top ten. The sample originates from a study of T cell responses to AZD1222 COVID-19 vaccine. The wider study: Timing groups of about 4 and about 12 weeks for second doses were pooled.

Study-wide results and caveats: Breadth and depth of Spike-specific TCRs rose after two AZD1222 doses. The study sampled repertoires only after the peak T cell response.

The germline V gene encodes CDR1 SGHRS and CDR2 YFSETQ. V dropped 4 bases and J dropped 4; count of bases not matched to a gene: 10. CDR3 length equals 16 residues. This sequence joins TRBV5-1 and TRBJ2-2; the match to TRBD1 covers 7 bases. This receptor was identified in an adult in good health. Source: peripheral blood, taken on day 0 of AZD1222 vaccination. The CDR3 loop is CASSHRQGLGTGELFF. The CDR3 nucleotides are TGCGCCAGCAGCCATCGACAGGGATTGGGCACCGGGGAGCTGTTTTTT.